The 21 T cell receptor beta chains in this list originate from one sample, sequenced in a study of T cell responses to AZD1222 COVID-19 vaccine. Libraries were prepared by immunoSEQ multiplex PCR; TCRdb keeps only in-frame clonotypes and omits some of them. The table lists more than 20,000 clones, around 87% of them singletons, with around a third in the top ten. The specimen comprised peripheral blood, sampled 28 days after the second AZD1222 dose. The source of these receptors is an adult who received the AZD1222 COVID-19 vaccine.

Concerning this clone itself: A much more abundant neighbour one base away suggests this may be a read error. This chain uses TRBV4-2 with TRBJ1-3, with unresolved D. The CDR3 sequence is 16 residues long. CDR1 LGHNA and CDR2 YNFKEQ come from the germline V gene. V gave up 2 bases and J gave up 0 bases, with 11 bases separating them. The CDR3 bases are TGTGCCAGCAGCCAATCTCTGGCAGACTCTGGAAACACCATATATTTT. Translated: CASSQSLADSGNTIYF.

This rearrangement joins TRBV2 to TRBJ2-7; 15 positions match TRBD2. Trimming removed 3 bases from V and 12 bases from J; junction bases left unmatched: 9. This CDR3 spans 15 amino acids. Germline values: CDR1 SNHLY, CDR2 FYNNEI. In DNA form, the CDR3 reads TGTGCCAGCAGTGAGGCGGGACTAGCGGGAGGAGGCGGGTACTTC. This gives the protein CASSEAGLAGGGGYF.

CDR3 in amino acids: CASSLPFFGNEQFF. The DNA for the CDR3 is TGTGCCAGCAGCTTACCCTTCTTTGGGAATGAGCAGTTCTTC. V usage is TRBV7-2 and J usage is TRBJ2-1; D is ambiguous. CDR3 length: 14 residues. Germline lookup yields CDR1 SGHTA and CDR2 FQGNSA. The V and J ends lost 2 bases and 7 bases respectively, with 12 bases between them.

The V and J genes are TRBV27 and TRBJ1-5; 8 bases are a match to TRBD1. V gave up 5 bases and J gave up 3 bases; unmatched junction bases: 6. The CDR3 loop spans 15 amino acids. Germline V gives CDR1 MNHEY, CDR2 SMNVEV (reference sequence). CDR3: CASSQTTGVNQPQHF. CDR3 nucleotide sequence: TGTGCCAGCAGTCAAACGACAGGGGTCAATCAGCCCCAGCATTTT.

This clone came up a few times. The chain couples TRBV19 to TRBJ2-1; 13 bases agree with TRBD2. The V gene's germline CDR1 is LNHDA and CDR2 SQIVND (reference sequence). The CDR3 length is 16 residues. The V gene end was trimmed by 2 bases and the J gene end by 11 bases; junction bases not matched to a gene: 9. The CDR3 protein is CASSIPGTSGTTKQFF. As DNA, the CDR3 is TGTGCCAGTAGTATACCCGGGACTAGCGGGACGACCAAGCAGTTCTTC.

The count of this clone is one. The V gene is TRBV7-3, the J gene TRBJ2-5; 13 positions agree with TRBD2. The CDR3 has 15 amino acids. Germline CDR1 is SGHTA and CDR2 is FQGTGA. J lost 5 bases, V lost 5 bases, and 5 bases had no gene match. The CDR3 DNA follows: TGTGCCAGCAGCCTGACTAGCGGGAGGTCGGAGACCCAGTACTTC. Encoded protein: CASSLTSGRSETQYF.

The rearrangement joins TRBV2 to TRBJ1-6; D is unclear. The CDR3 runs 14 residues. Germline assignment: CDR1 SNHLY and CDR2 FYNNEI. Trimming pared 6 bases from V and 2 bases from J, leaving 8 bases between. DNA of the CDR3: TGTGCCAGCAGGGACGGCCCCTATAATTCACCCCTCCACTTT. Translating it yields CASRDGPYNSPLHF.

This chain uses TRBV18 with TRBJ1-6, with TRBD1 identical over 7 bases. The CDR3 runs 15 residues. V shed 6 bases, J shed 5 bases, and the junction held 7 bases outside the gene matches. Germline assignment: CDR1 KGHSH and CDR2 LQKENI. The CDR3: CASSPGQADNSPLHF. The DNA for the CDR3 is TGTGCCAGCTCCCCCGGACAGGCGGATAATTCACCCCTCCACTTT.

This chain's CDR3 is CASSGRDSYNEQFF. CDR3 DNA: TGTGCCAGCAGCGGGAGGGACTCCTACAATGAGCAGTTCTTC. The chain employs TRBV9 and TRBJ2-1; D is perhaps TRBD2 (6 bases). The CDR3 has 14 residues. Germline V gene data show CDR1 as SGDLS and CDR2 as YYNGEE. Trimming cost V 3 bases and J 0 bases, with 7 bases left between them.

The chain has TRBV27 and TRBJ1-1; possible D gene TRBD1, 6 bases. Trimming cost V 1 base and J 5 bases, with 20 bases left between them. The CDR3 is 17 residues long. Germline V gives CDR1 MNHEY, CDR2 SMNVEV (reference sequence). The CDR3, as DNA: TGTGCCAGCAGTTTATATACAACACTCCAGGGGCAGACTGAAGCTTTCTTT. Amino acids: CASSLYTTLQGQTEAFF.

CDR3 loop: CASSISSGGYNEQFF. CDR3 bases: TGTGCCAGTAGTATCTCTAGCGGAGGCTACAATGAGCAGTTCTTC. The gene calls are TRBV19 and TRBJ2-1; 7 bases are shared with TRBD2. With 3 bases clipped from V and 3 bases from J, the junction kept 5 bases outside the gene matches. The germline V gene has CDR1 LNHDA and CDR2 SQIVND (reference sequence). This CDR3 has 15 residues.

V gene TRBV4-1 combines with J gene TRBJ2-5, with D possibly matching TRBD2 (5 bases). The length of the CDR3 is 14 residues. The V end was cut by 1 base, the J end by 5 bases, with 11 bases between. In germline, CDR1 is MGHRA, CDR2 YSYEKL. CDR3 protein: CASSQGEIKETQYF. CDR3 nucleotide sequence: TGCGCCAGCAGCCAAGGGGAGATTAAGGAGACCCAGTACTTC.

This chain uses TRBV6-2 or TRBV6-3 with TRBJ2-3; D gene ambiguous. V lost 5 bases to trimming and J lost 4 bases, with 7 bases between them. Germline CDR1 and CDR2: MNHEY and SVGEGT. The CDR3 runs to 12 residues. CDR3 coding DNA: TGTGCCAGCAGTCATGGCCCAGATACGCAGTATTTT. It translates to CASSHGPDTQYF.

V usage is TRBV28 and J usage is TRBJ1-1; possibly TRBD1 for D (6 bases). Germline CDR1 and CDR2: MDHEN and SYDVKM. The CDR3 has 12 residues. Trimming left V 6 bases short and J 4 bases short, with 9 bases between. This CDR3 is CASRKGGTEAFF. In DNA form, the CDR3 reads TGTGCCAGCAGAAAAGGGGGCACTGAAGCTTTCTTT. The full variable domain, its missing parts supplied by reference TRBV28 and TRBJ1-1, is DVKVTQSSRYLVKRTGEKVFLECVQDMDHENMFWYRQDPGLGLRLIYFSYDVKMKEKGDIPEGYSVSREKKERFSLILESASTNQTSMYLCASRKGGTEAFFGQGTRLTVV.

This chain connects TRBV4-1 to TRBJ2-7, with TRBD2 matching over 12 bases. Germline loops: CDR1 MGHRA, CDR2 YSYEKL. This CDR3 has 16 amino acids. Trimming removed 0 bases from V and 3 bases from J; junction bases left unmatched: 3. The CDR3 DNA sequence: TGCGCCAGCAGCCAAGAAGAGACTAGCGGGAGCTACGAGCAGTACTTC. Amino acid sequence: CASSQEETSGSYEQYF.

V and J are TRBV4-1 and TRBJ2-1; D not resolved. The CDR3 extends over 14 amino acids. The V end lost 0 bases, the J end lost 10 bases, and 13 bases lay between the germline ends. CDR1 is MGHRA, CDR2 YSYEKL, per germline. CDR3 amino acids: CASSQDQSVGEQFF. CDR3 DNA: TGCGCCAGCAGCCAAGATCAATCGGTCGGGGAGCAGTTCTTC.

The rearrangement uses TRBV18 and TRBJ2-3; D unresolved. With 8 bases removed from V and 1 base from J, the gap between germline ends came to 19 bases. The CDR3 has 16 amino acids. CDR1 is KGHSH and CDR2 is LQKENI in the germline V gene. The CDR3 is CASTPTSSRGTDTQYF. The CDR3 DNA is TGTGCCAGCACCCCTACCTCATCTAGGGGCACAGATACGCAGTATTTT.

This sequence joins TRBV11-2 and TRBJ2-3, with 10 bases matching TRBD2. Unmatched junction bases numbered 8, after V lost 2 bases and J lost 6 bases. Germline CDR1 SGHAT, CDR2 FQNNGV. The CDR3 length is 16 residues. The CDR3 DNA sequence: TGTGCCAGCAGCTTATCTAGCGGGAGCGGCGGGGATACGCAGTATTTT. This encodes CASSLSSGSGGDTQYF.

The V and J genes are TRBV28 and TRBJ2-2, with 7 bases matching TRBD1. Germline lookup yields CDR1 MDHEN and CDR2 SYDVKM. With 7 bases clipped from V and 0 bases from J, the junction kept 5 bases outside the gene matches. This CDR3 has 15 amino acids. DNA for the CDR3: TGTGCCAGCACACAAACAGGGGCGAACACCGGGGAGCTGTTTTTT. It encodes CASTQTGANTGELFF.

J is TRBJ1-1 and V is TRBV5-1; D is possibly TRBD1 (6 bases). The CDR3 loop spans 14 amino acids. Germline V gene lookup returns CDR1 SGHRS and CDR2 YFSETQ. V shed 2 bases and J shed 0 bases, with 8 bases lying between them. CDR3 in amino acids: CASSFQGLNTEAFF. CDR3 nucleotide sequence: TGCGCCAGCAGCTTTCAGGGGTTGAACACTGAAGCTTTCTTT.

V usage is TRBV10-1 and J usage is TRBJ2-6; no definite D call. The CDR3 sequence is 15 residues long. V lost 2 bases, J lost 0 bases, and 5 bases lay in between. Germline-derived CDR1 and CDR2 are WNHNN and SYGVQD (reference sequence). The CDR3 sequence is CASSEGNSGANVLTF. In nucleotides, the CDR3 is TGCGCCAGCAGTGAGGGCAACTCTGGGGCCAACGTCCTGACTTTC.